These 31 T cell receptor beta chains came from one sample sequenced in a study of blood T cell repertoires in COVID-19. Profiled with immunoSEQ multiplex PCR; TCRdb holds only in-frame clones, not every one. The table has approximately 100,000 clones, 65% to 85% seen once. Sequenced sample: peripheral blood. These receptors were obtained from a woman aged 80 or over with acute or convalescent COVID-19.

The chain joins TRBV18 to TRBJ1-3, with 7 nucleotides matching TRBD1. CDR3 size: 16 residues. Germline CDR1 is KGHSH and CDR2 is LQKENI. The J segment lost 0 bases and the V segment lost 3 bases, leaving 5 bases of the junction unmatched. Here the CDR3 DNA reads TGTGCCAGCTCACCGGGACAGCTTAGCTCTGGAAACACCATATATTTT. This gives the protein CASSPGQLSSGNTIYF.

The chain has TRBV6-4 and TRBJ1-2, with 7 nucleotides matching TRBD1. Germline CDR1 and CDR2: MRHNA and SNTAGT. This CDR3 spans 14 amino acids. J gave up 2 bases and V 5 bases, and 5 bases lay outside the gene matches. CDR3 sequence: CASSPQGVNYGYTF. The CDR3 DNA follows: TGTGCCAGCAGTCCGCAGGGGGTGAACTATGGCTACACCTTC.

This rearrangement joins TRBV28 to TRBJ1-1, with D maybe TRBD1 (6 bases). The CDR3 runs 14 residues. The germline V gene encodes CDR1 MDHEN and CDR2 SYDVKM. Between the trimmed V and J ends, which lost 5 bases and 2 bases, there was a span of 12 bases. The CDR3 DNA is TGTGCCAGCAGTGAAGGGACACCCAACACTGAAGCTTTCTTT. It codes for CASSEGTPNTEAFF.

The chain employs TRBV9 and TRBJ2-3; D ambiguous. CDR1 is SGDLS and CDR2 is YYNGEE in the germline V gene. This CDR3 has 14 residues. V was trimmed by 4 bases and J by 4 bases, leaving 13 bases between them. CDR3 sequence reads: CASSPRADPDTQYF. CDR3 sequence (DNA): TGTGCCAGCAGCCCAAGAGCCGATCCAGATACGCAGTATTTT.

V and J are TRBV6-5 and TRBJ2-3, with a possible D match to TRBD1 (5 bases). This CDR3 contains 12 residues. V was clipped by 6 bases and J by 9 bases, with 13 bases between them. CDR1 and CDR2 (germline): MNHEY, SVGAGI. CDR3 nucleotides: TGTGCCAGCAGCCGCGACCAGGGCACGCAGTATTTT. It yields the protein CASSRDQGTQYF.

The rearrangement joins TRBV9 to TRBJ2-2, with D possibly TRBD2 on 5 matching bases. Trimming stripped 1 base from V and 4 bases from J, with 11 bases between. Germline assignment: CDR1 SGDLS and CDR2 YYNGEE. The CDR3 spans 15 residues. The CDR3 reads CASSVSGLFTGELFF. CDR3 in DNA: TGTGCCAGCAGCGTAAGTGGACTTTTCACCGGGGAGCTGTTTTTT.

J is TRBJ1-5 and V is TRBV2, with TRBD1 as a possible D gene (6 bases). V was cut by 5 bases and J by 5 bases, with 10 bases left in between. Germline V CDR1 and CDR2: SNHLY, FYNNEI. The CDR3 consists of 13 residues. The CDR3, as DNA: TGTGCCAGCAGTCCAGGGGTCTATCAGCCCCAGCATTTT. As protein: CASSPGVYQPQHF.

The V call is TRBV7-7, the J call TRBJ2-2; D not resolved. Germline V gene lookup returns CDR1 SSHAT and CDR2 FNYEAQ (reference sequence). The CDR3 length is 14 residues. Trimming removed 5 bases at V and 1 base at J, with 8 bases between. CDR3 loop: CASSPAKNTGELFF. The CDR3 DNA is TGTGCCAGCAGCCCCGCTAAGAACACCGGGGAGCTGTTTTTT.

The chain uses TRBV28 and TRBJ1-6; no firm D call. V shed 9 bases and J shed 9 bases, with 15 bases lying between them. Germline V gives CDR1 MDHEN, CDR2 SYDVKM. The length of the CDR3 is 13 residues. The CDR3: CASTGDWASPLHF. Written as DNA, the CDR3 is TGTGCCAGTACTGGCGATTGGGCTTCACCCCTCCACTTT.

This chain links TRBV3-1 (or the pseudogene TRBV3-2) with TRBJ2-2; D gene unclear. V shed 2 bases and J shed 0 bases, with 7 bases lying between them. The V gene's germline CDR1 is LGHDT and CDR2 YNNKEL (reference sequence). This CDR3 is 15 amino acids long. The CDR3 sequence: CASSQWPPNTGELFF. The DNA for the CDR3 is TGTGCCAGCAGCCAATGGCCTCCGAACACCGGGGAGCTGTTTTTT.

In this sample, this clone turned up once. V gene TRBV6-6 combines with J gene TRBJ1-1; 8 bases agree with TRBD1. J gave up 0 bases and V 5 bases, and 11 bases lay outside the gene matches. The germline CDR1 and CDR2 sequences are MNHNY and SVGAGI (reference sequence). CDR3 length: 17 residues. The CDR3 is CASSPLGQGGVNTEAFF. Here the CDR3 DNA reads TGTGCCAGCAGTCCCCTTGGACAGGGAGGCGTGAACACTGAAGCTTTCTTT.

This chain links TRBV27 with TRBJ1-2; the D is unclear. The CDR3 sequence is 12 residues long. CDR1 MNHEY and CDR2 SMNVEV come from the germline V gene (reference sequence). V dropped 6 bases and J dropped 8 bases, with 13 bases sitting between them. CDR3 in DNA: TGTGCCAGCAGCCGGGGAGGGTTGGGCTACACCTTC. Encoded protein: CASSRGGLGYTF.

The V and J genes are TRBV5-4 and TRBJ2-5; TRBD2 matches 16 bases. This CDR3 has 16 residues. Unmatched junction bases numbered 1, after V lost 3 bases and J lost 2 bases. In germline, CDR1 is SGHNT, CDR2 YYREEE (reference sequence). CDR3 DNA sequence: TGTGCCAGCAGCTCGGGACTAGCGGGGGGGCAAGAGACCCAGTACTTC. Translation: CASSSGLAGGQETQYF.

This clone showed up just a few times. The chain employs TRBV27 and TRBJ2-1; D is possibly TRBD2 (6 bases). This CDR3 comprises 15 residues. The germline V gene has CDR1 MNHEY and CDR2 SMNVEV (reference sequence). Trimming shortened V by 5 bases and J by 4 bases, and 15 bases separated the two germline ends. DNA of the CDR3: TGTGCCAGCAGTCCAACGGGACGGGGGTACAATGAGCAGTTCTTC. Its translation is CASSPTGRGYNEQFF.

The rearrangement links TRBV5-6 to TRBJ2-3; the D gene is possibly TRBD2 (6 bases). Germline values: CDR1 SGHDT, CDR2 YYEEEE. The CDR3 length is 14 residues. V was pared by 4 bases and J by 0 bases, with 9 bases between. This CDR3 is CASSKGLSTDTQYF. Here the CDR3 DNA reads TGTGCCAGCAGCAAGGGACTGAGCACAGATACGCAGTATTTT. Supplemented by reference TRBV5-6 and TRBJ2-3, the full variable domain reads DAGVTQSPTHLIKTRGQQVTLRCSPKSGHDTVSWYQQALGQGPQFIFQYYEEEERQRGNFPDRFSGHQFPNYSSELNVNALLLGDSALYLCASSKGLSTDTQYFGPGTRLTVL.

V is TRBV7-8 and J is TRBJ2-5; the match to TRBD2 covers 10 bases. Per germline, CDR1 SGHVS and CDR2 FQNEAQ. V shed 1 base, J shed 5 bases, and the junction held 10 bases outside the gene matches. The CDR3 has 17 residues. The CDR3 nucleotides read TGTGCCAGCAGCTTAGTTCCCAGCGGGGGGGCTCACGAGACCCAGTACTTC. This translates into CASSLVPSGGAHETQYF.

A few counts support this clone. The genes are TRBV29-1 and TRBJ1-5; the match to TRBD1 covers 9 bases. There are 15 residues in the CDR3. CDR1 is SQVTM, CDR2 ANQGSEA, per germline. V lost 6 bases to trimming and J lost 3 bases; unmatched junction nucleotides: 9. The CDR3 coding sequence is TGCAGCGTGGGGACAGGGATAGGGTCCAATCAGCCCCAGCATTTT. Translating it yields CSVGTGIGSNQPQHF.

This clone was seen only once. This chain connects TRBV3-1 (or the pseudogene TRBV3-2) to TRBJ1-2, with 8 bases aligning to TRBD1. CDR3 length equals 14 residues. V gave up 4 bases and J gave up 6 bases; unmatched junction bases: 7. Germline-derived CDR1 and CDR2 are LGHDT and YNNKEL (reference sequence). CDR3 sequence: CASSRPGGTNGYTF. CDR3 coding DNA: TGTGCCAGCAGCCGTCCAGGGGGCACGAATGGCTACACCTTC.

The chain links TRBV7-2 to TRBJ2-1; TRBD1 agrees at 9 bases. Germline V CDR1 and CDR2: SGHTA, FQGNSA. The CDR3 runs to 15 residues. Trimming at V came to 1 base and at J to 7 bases, leaving 5 bases not matched to a gene. The CDR3 loop is CASSLGGQGWNEQFF. In DNA form, the CDR3 reads TGTGCCAGCAGCTTAGGAGGACAGGGGTGGAATGAGCAGTTCTTC. The full variable domain, rest sourced from reference TRBV7-2 and TRBJ2-1, is GAGVSQSPSNKVTEKGKDVELRCDPISGHTALYWYRQSLGQGLEFLIYFQGNSAPDKSGLPSDRFSAERTGGSVSTLTIQRTQQEDSAVYLCASSLGGQGWNEQFFGPGTRLTVL.

This sequence joins TRBV4-1 and TRBJ2-3; 12 positions match TRBD2. Germline V gives CDR1 MGHRA, CDR2 YSYEKL. This CDR3 is 18 amino acids long. V lost 1 base and J lost 4; bases outside the gene matches: 9. CDR3 nucleotide sequence: TGCGCCAGCAGCCAAGGGAGCCTAGCGGGGGGGCGCGCAGATACGCAGTATTTT. Translated, it gives CASSQGSLAGGRADTQYF.

The chain recombines TRBV3-1 (or the pseudogene TRBV3-2) with TRBJ2-1; tentatively, D is TRBD1 (7 bases). The CDR3 totals 16 residues. CDR1 and CDR2 from the germline V gene are LGHDT and YNNKEL (reference sequence). Between the trimmed V and J ends, which lost 0 bases and 9 bases, there was a span of 18 bases. CDR3 protein: CASSQDRRGPKFEQFF. CDR3 DNA sequence: TGTGCCAGCAGCCAAGATCGGAGGGGGCCCAAGTTTGAGCAGTTCTTC.

The chain joins TRBV19 to TRBJ1-1, with D perhaps TRBD1 (6 bases). This CDR3 comprises 12 residues. Looked up from germline, CDR1 is LNHDA and CDR2 is SQIVND (reference sequence). V was pared by 6 bases and J by 8 bases, with 13 bases between. The CDR3 spells CASRSDSGEAFF. The CDR3, as DNA: TGTGCCAGTAGATCGGACAGCGGAGAAGCTTTCTTT.

The rearrangement uses TRBV5-4 and TRBJ2-3; tentative D call: TRBD2 (5 bases). Germline V CDR1 and CDR2: SGHNT, YYREEE (reference sequence). V was pared by 2 bases and J by 4 bases, with 14 bases between. The CDR3 contains 15 residues. The CDR3 loop is CASSFEQRTADTQYF. Here the CDR3 DNA reads TGTGCCAGCAGCTTTGAGCAGCGGACGGCAGATACGCAGTATTTT.

This rearrangement joins TRBV5-6 to TRBJ1-3; 7 nucleotides agree with TRBD1. The CDR3 loop spans 19 amino acids. V dropped 4 bases and J dropped 0; count of bases not matched to a gene: 16. Germline V gene lookup returns CDR1 SGHDT and CDR2 YYEEEE. This CDR3 reads CASSPRGQGLRRSGNTIYF. The CDR3 DNA reads TGTGCCAGCAGCCCGAGGGGGCAGGGCCTCCGCCGCTCTGGAAACACCATATATTTT. Looking up the rest from reference TRBV5-6 and TRBJ1-3 gives the full variable domain: DAGVTQSPTHLIKTRGQQVTLRCSPKSGHDTVSWYQQALGQGPQFIFQYYEEEERQRGNFPDRFSGHQFPNYSSELNVNALLLGDSALYLCASSPRGQGLRRSGNTIYFGEGSWLTVV.

This clone was picked up one time. The rearrangement uses TRBV6-5 and TRBJ1-4, with TRBD1 identical over 10 bases. The CDR3 is 14 amino acids. Germline V gene sequence: CDR1 MNHEY, CDR2 SVGAGI. Trimming removed 4 bases from V and 6 bases from J; junction bases left unmatched: 2. The DNA for the CDR3 is TGTGCCAGCAGTTCCGGGACAGGGGATGAAAAACTGTTTTTT. This encodes CASSSGTGDEKLFF.

V and J are TRBV18 and TRBJ1-2, with 9 bases identical to TRBD1. V was pared by 3 bases and J by 5 bases, with 7 bases of the junction left unmatched. CDR3 length: 15 amino acids. The germline gives CDR1 KGHSH, CDR2 LQKENI. The CDR3 coding sequence is TGTGCCAGCTCACCTGGGACAGGGTATCTTTATGGCTACACCTTC. This encodes CASSPGTGYLYGYTF.

The V and J genes are TRBV5-1 and TRBJ1-1; 11 positions agree with TRBD1. The CDR3 extends over 18 amino acids. V shed 0 bases and J 0 bases; nucleotides not matched to a gene: 7. Germline CDR1 reads SGHRS; CDR2 reads YFSETQ. CDR3 sequence reads: CASSLVSGTGGMNTEAFF. For the CDR3, the DNA is TGCGCCAGCAGCTTGGTTTCTGGGACAGGGGGGATGAACACTGAAGCTTTCTTT.

The chain links TRBV25-1 to TRBJ1-5; TRBD1 agrees at 8 bases. The germline V gene encodes CDR1 MGHDK and CDR2 SYGVNS. The length of the CDR3 is 15 residues. V lost 2 bases to trimming and J lost 6 bases; unmatched junction nucleotides: 6. The CDR3 region has the DNA TGTGCCAGCAGTGAAGCGGACAGGGATGTTCAGCCCCAGCATTTT. This codes for CASSEADRDVQPQHF.

This CDR3 reads CASSLTRHDGYTF. The CDR3 DNA is TGTGCCAGCAGCTTAACGAGACACGATGGCTACACCTTC. V usage is TRBV7-9 and J usage is TRBJ1-2, with D hard to call. Germline V gives CDR1 SEHNR, CDR2 FQNEAQ (reference sequence). Trimming shortened V by 2 bases and J by 6 bases, and 10 bases separated the two germline ends. The CDR3 loop spans 13 amino acids.

In DNA form, the CDR3 reads TGCGCCAGCAGCCCGGATCCGGACTCATACACTGAAGCTTTCTTT. It codes for CASSPDPDSYTEAFF. J is TRBJ1-1 and V is TRBV4-3; D is ambiguous. The V gene lost 4 bases and the J gene lost 3 bases, with 15 bases spanning the gap. Germline CDR1 reads LGHNA; CDR2 reads YSLEER. The CDR3 sequence is 15 residues long.

The chain couples TRBV6-4 to TRBJ1-1; D gene uncertain. The ends were cut back, 4 bases at V and 1 base at J, with 7 bases in the middle. This CDR3 contains 13 residues. Per germline, CDR1 MRHNA and CDR2 SNTAGT. The CDR3 region has the DNA TGTGCCAGCAGTGTCACAGAGAACACTGAAGCTTTCTTT. This gives the protein CASSVTENTEAFF.